The 2 T cell receptor beta chains reported below all come from one sample, sequenced in a study of blood T cell dynamics during melanoma immunotherapy. Indicated time point: week 3, after first cycle of checkpoint inhibitor. Using immunoSEQ multiplex PCR, the repertoire was profiled, and TCRdb retains in-frame clones only, with some absent. The sample consists of 5,500 to 7,500 clones, roughly 84% of them appearing once. The sample consisted of blood, taken from a patient treated with checkpoint blockade. The origin of the receptors is a human donor with melanoma. Some clones in this sample may be carry-over from other donors' samples.

This clone is a singleton in its sample. The genes are TRBV9 and TRBJ1-4; a weak D match, TRBD1 (5 bases). This CDR3 comprises 13 residues. Germline V gene lookup returns CDR1 SGDLS and CDR2 YYNGEE. V was shortened by 3 bases and J by 13 bases, with 16 bases between the two germline ends. CDR3 sequence reads: CASSERVAGGLFF. The CDR3 region has the DNA TGTGCCAGCAGCGAGCGGGTAGCGGGGGGACTGTTTTTT.

This chain connects TRBV2 to TRBJ2-3; 9 bases are shared with TRBD2. The V segment lost 4 bases and the J segment 4 bases; nucleotides outside the gene matches: 3. The CDR3 spans 14 residues. Germline V gene sequence: CDR1 SNHLY, CDR2 FYNNEI. For the CDR3, the DNA is TGTGCCAGCAGTGTGACTAGCGGATCAGATACGCAGTATTTT. Translated, it gives CASSVTSGSDTQYF.